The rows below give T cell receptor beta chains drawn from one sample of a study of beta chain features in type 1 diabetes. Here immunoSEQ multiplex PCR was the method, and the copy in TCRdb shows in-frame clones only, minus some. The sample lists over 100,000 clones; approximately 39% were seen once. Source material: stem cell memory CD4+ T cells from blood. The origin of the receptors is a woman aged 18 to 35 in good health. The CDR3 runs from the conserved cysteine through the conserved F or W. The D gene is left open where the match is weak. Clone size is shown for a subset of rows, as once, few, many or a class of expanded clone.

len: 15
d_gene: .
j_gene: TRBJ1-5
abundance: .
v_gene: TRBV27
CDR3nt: TGTGCCAGCAGTTTAATCCCTACCGGCAATCAGCCCCAGCATTTT
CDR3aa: CASSLIPTGNQPQHF

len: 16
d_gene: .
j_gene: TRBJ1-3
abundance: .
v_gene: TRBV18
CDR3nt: TGTGCCAGCTCACCCCAGGGGCCTCTCTCTGGAAACACCATATATTTT
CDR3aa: CASSPQGPLSGNTIYF

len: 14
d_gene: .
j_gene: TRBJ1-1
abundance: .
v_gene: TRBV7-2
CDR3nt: TGTGCCAGCAGCTTAGTGGGCATGAACACTGAAGCTTTCTTT
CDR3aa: CASSLVGMNTEAFF

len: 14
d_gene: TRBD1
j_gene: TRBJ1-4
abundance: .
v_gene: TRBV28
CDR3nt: TGTGCCAGCAGTTTATGGGGACAGAATGAAAAACTGTTTTTT
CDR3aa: CASSLWGQNEKLFF

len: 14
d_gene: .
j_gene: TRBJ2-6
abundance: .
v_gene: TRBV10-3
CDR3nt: TGTGCCACCCTATCAGGGGCTGGGGCCAACGTCCTGACTTTC
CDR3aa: CATLSGAGANVLTF

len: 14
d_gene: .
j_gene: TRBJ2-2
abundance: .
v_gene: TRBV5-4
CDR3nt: TGTGCCAGCAGTTTTGACAGAAACACCGGGGAGCTGTTTTTT
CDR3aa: CASSFDRNTGELFF

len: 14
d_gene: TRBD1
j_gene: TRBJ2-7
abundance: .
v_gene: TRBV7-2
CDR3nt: TGTGCCAGCAGCTTGGGACAGCGTCTCGACGAGCAGTACTTC
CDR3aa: CASSLGQRLDEQYF

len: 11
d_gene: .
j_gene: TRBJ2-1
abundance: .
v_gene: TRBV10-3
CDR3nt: TGTGCCATCAGTGACGGTAATGAGCAGTTCTTC
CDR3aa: CAISDGNEQFF

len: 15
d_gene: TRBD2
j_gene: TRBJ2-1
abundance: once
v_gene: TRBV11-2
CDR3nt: TGTGCCAGCAGTCAACTAGCGGGAGTATACAATGAGCAGTTCTTC
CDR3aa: CASSQLAGVYNEQFF

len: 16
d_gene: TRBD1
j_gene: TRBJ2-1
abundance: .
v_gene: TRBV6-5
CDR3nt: TGTGCCAGCAGTTACGCGCGACAGGGGTTAAACAATGAGCAGTTCTTC
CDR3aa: CASSYARQGLNNEQFF

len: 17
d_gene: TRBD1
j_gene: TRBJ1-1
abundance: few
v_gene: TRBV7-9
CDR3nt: TGTGCCAGCAGCTTAGACAGTTCCTTGCGGACAGGGCGCAAAGCTTTCTTT
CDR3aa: CASSLDSSLRTGRKAFF

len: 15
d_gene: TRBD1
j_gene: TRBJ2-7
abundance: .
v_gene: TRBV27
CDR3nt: TGTGCCAGCAGAAAGGACAGGGTTATTTCCTACGAGCAGTACTTC
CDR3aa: CASRKDRVISYEQYF

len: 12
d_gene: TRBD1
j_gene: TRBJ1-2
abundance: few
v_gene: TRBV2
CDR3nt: TGTGCCAGCAGTCGGGACAGGATGGCCTACACCTTC
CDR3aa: CASSRDRMAYTF

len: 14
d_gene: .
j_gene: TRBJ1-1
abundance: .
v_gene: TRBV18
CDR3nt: TGTGCCAGCTCACTTCAACAGAGAGACACTGAAGCTTTCTTT
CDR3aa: CASSLQQRDTEAFF

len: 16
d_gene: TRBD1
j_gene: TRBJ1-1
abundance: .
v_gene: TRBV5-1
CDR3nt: TGCGCCAGCAGCCTGACGCCGACAGGGACCCGAACTGAAGCTTTCTTT
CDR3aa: CASSLTPTGTRTEAFF

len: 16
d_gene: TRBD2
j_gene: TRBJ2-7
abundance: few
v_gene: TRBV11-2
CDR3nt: TGTGCCAGCAGCTTAGGGACACAGCGGGGGTCCTACGAGCAGTACTTC
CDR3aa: CASSLGTQRGSYEQYF

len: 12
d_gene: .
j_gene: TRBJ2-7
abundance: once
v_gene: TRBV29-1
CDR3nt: TGCAGCGCACAGACAGACCTCTACGAGCAGTACTTC
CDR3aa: CSAQTDLYEQYF

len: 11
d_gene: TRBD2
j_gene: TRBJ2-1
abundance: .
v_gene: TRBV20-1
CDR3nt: TGCAGGGTTCGTAGCGGGAATGAGCAGTTCTTC
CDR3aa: CRVRSGNEQFF

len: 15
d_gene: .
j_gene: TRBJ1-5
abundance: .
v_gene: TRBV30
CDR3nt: TGTGCCTGGAGTGTGGGGGCGTCCGGCAATCAGCCCCAGCATTTT
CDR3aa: CAWSVGASGNQPQHF

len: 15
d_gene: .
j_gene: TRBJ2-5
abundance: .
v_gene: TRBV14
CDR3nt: TGTGCCAGCAGCCAAGACCTGGGGACACAAGAGACCCAGTACTTC
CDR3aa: CASSQDLGTQETQYF

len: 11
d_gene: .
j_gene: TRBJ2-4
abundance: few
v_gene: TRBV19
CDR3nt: TGTGCCAGTCAACGGGAACACATTCAGTACTTC
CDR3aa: CASQREHIQYF

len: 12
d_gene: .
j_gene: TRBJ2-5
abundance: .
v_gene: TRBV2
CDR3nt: TGTGCCAACCCGGACCCAGGAGGGACCCAGTACTTC
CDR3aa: CANPDPGGTQYF

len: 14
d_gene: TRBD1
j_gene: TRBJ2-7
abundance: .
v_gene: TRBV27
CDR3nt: TGTGCCAGCAGGGTGGACAGGGGGTCGTTCGAGCAGTACTTC
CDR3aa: CASRVDRGSFEQYF

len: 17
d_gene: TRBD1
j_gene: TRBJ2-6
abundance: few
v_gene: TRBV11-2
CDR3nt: TGTGCCAGCAGCAGCAGACAGGGGGCGGCAGGGGCCAACGTCCTGACTTTC
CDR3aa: CASSSRQGAAGANVLTF

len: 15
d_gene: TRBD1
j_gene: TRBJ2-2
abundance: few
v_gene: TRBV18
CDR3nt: TGTGCCAGCTCACCACGGACAGGGGGCATCGGGGAGCTGTTTTTT
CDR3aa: CASSPRTGGIGELFF

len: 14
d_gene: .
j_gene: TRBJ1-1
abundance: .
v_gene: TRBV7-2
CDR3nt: TGTGCCAGCAGCTTGAGGACATTGAACACTGAAGCTTTCTTT
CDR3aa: CASSLRTLNTEAFF

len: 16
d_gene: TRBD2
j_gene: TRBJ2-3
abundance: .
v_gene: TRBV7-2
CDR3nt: TGTGCCAGCAGCTTCCAGGCTGCGGGAGGGTCAGATACGCAGTATTTT
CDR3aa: CASSFQAAGGSDTQYF

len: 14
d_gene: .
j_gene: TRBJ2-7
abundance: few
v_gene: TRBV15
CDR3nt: TGTGCCACCAGCAGTGGAGACGTATCCTACGAGCAGTACTTC
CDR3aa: CATSSGDVSYEQYF

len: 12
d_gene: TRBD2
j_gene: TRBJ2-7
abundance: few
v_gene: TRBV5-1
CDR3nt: TGCGCCAGCAGCTCGGGACTATACGAGCAGTACTTC
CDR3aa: CASSSGLYEQYF

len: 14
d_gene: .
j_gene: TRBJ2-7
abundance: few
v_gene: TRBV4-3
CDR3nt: TGCGCCAGCAGCATTCGCGTTGGGGGCGCCGAGCAGTACTTC
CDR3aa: CASSIRVGGAEQYF

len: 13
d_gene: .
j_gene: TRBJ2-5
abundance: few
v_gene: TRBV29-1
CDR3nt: TGCAGCGTTGGCGTTTCGGGAGTGGAGACCCAGTACTTC
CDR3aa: CSVGVSGVETQYF

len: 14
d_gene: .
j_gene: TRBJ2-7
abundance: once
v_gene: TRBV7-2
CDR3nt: TGTGCCAGCACCAATCTTGGGAGCTCCTACGAGCAGTACTTC
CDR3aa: CASTNLGSSYEQYF

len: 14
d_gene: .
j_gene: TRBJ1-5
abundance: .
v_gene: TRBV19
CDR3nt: TGTGCCAGTACCGGAGGACGGAGCAATCAGCCCCAGCATTTT
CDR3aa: CASTGGRSNQPQHF

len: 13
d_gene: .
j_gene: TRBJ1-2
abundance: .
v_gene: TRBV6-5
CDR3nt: TGTGCCAGCAGTTACGGGGCAGGATATGGCTACACCTTC
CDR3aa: CASSYGAGYGYTF

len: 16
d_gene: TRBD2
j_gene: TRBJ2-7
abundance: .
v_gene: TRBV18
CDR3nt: TGTGCCAGCTCACCAAAGGGACTAGCGGGACCTTACGAGCAGTACTTC
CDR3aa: CASSPKGLAGPYEQYF

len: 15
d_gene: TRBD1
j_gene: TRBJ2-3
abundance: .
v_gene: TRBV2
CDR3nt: TGTGCCAGCAGCGTCGACAGGGCGAGCACAGATACGCAGTATTTT
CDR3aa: CASSVDRASTDTQYF

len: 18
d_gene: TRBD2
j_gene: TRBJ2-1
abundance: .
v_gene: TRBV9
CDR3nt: TGTGCCAGCAGCGTAAGCAGGGGACTAGCGGGCGGCGCAAATGAGCAGTTCTTC
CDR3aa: CASSVSRGLAGGANEQFF

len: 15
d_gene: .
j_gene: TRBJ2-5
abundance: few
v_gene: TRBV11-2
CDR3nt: TGTGCCAGCAGCCCTTACCAGGGGATGACAGAGACCCAGTACTTC
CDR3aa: CASSPYQGMTETQYF

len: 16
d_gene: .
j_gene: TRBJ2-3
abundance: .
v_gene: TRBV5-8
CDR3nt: TGTGCCAGCAGCTTGGCCCTCGGGCGGGCGACAGATACGCAGTATTTT
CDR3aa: CASSLALGRATDTQYF

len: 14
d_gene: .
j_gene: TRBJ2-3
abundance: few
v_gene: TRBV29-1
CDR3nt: TGCAGCGTTGAAGTATCGCGGGCCCCCGGTACGCAGTATTTT
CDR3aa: CSVEVSRAPGTQYF

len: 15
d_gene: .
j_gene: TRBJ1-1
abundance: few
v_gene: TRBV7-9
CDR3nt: TGTGCCAGCAGCTTTCTCAGACAGCGAGGAGCTGAAGCTTTCTTT
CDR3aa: CASSFLRQRGAEAFF

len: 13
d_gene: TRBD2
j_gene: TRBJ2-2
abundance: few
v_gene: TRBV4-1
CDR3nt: TGCGCCAGCAAAGGGCGGGAGAGCGGGGAGCTGTTTTTT
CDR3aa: CASKGRESGELFF

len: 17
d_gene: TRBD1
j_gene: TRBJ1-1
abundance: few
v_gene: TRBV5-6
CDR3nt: TGTGCCAGCAGCGCGAACCCTGGGTGGGACAGCAACACTGAAGCTTTCTTT
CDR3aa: CASSANPGWDSNTEAFF

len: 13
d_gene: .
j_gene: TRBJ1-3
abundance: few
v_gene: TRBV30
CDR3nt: TGTGCCTGGGACAGGAGCTCTGGAAACACCATATATTTT
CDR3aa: CAWDRSSGNTIYF

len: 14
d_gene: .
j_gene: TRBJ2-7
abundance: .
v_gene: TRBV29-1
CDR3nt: TGCAGCGTTGCTCGGGACAGTGGACGGGGGGAGCAGTACTTC
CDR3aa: CSVARDSGRGEQYF

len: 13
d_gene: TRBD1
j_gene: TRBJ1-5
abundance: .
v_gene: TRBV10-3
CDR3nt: TGTGCCATCAGGGGACAGGGAGGTCAGCCCCAGCATTTT
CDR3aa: CAIRGQGGQPQHF

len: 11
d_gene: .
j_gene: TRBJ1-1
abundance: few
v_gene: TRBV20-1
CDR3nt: TGCAGTGACACCAGAAACACTGAAGCTTTCTTT
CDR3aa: CSDTRNTEAFF

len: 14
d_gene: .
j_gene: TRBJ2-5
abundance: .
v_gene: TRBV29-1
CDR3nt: TGCAGCTTTAAACGGCAGGCGATACAAGAGACCCAGTACTTC
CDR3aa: CSFKRQAIQETQYF

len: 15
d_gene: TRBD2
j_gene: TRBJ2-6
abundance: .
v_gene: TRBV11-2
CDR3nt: TGTGCCAGCACCCCGCGGGGGACTAGCTCCAACGTCCTGACTTTC
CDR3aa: CASTPRGTSSNVLTF

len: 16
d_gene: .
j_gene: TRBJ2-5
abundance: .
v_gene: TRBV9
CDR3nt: TGTGCCAGCAGTCGGGACCTAGCGCCCTACCAAGAGACCCAGTACTTC
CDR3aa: CASSRDLAPYQETQYF

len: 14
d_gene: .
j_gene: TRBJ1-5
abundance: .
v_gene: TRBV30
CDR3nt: TGTGCCTGGAGTGCGACAGTCTCTAATCAGCCCCAGCATTTT
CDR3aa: CAWSATVSNQPQHF

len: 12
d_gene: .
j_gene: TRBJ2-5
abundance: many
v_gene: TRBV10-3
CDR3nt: TGTGCCACTGGACGGGGCCAAGAGACCCAGTACTTC
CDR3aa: CATGRGQETQYF

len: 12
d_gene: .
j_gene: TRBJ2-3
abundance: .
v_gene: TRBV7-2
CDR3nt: TGCGCCAGCAGCCCGGACTTTGATACGCAGTATTTT
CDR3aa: CASSPDFDTQYF